The 27 T cell receptor beta chains below come from one sample, sequenced in a study of vaccination and CD4 T cells after COVID-19. Sample treatment: approximately 11-day PBMC culture with coronavirus spike peptide pools or control peptides (ViraFEST assay). These receptors' targets are unknown. An Oncomine TCR Beta short-read assay was used to sequence the DNA from cultured CD4+ T cells. TCRdb recomputed calls from the PCR reads with MiXCR, one row per CDR3 protein. Seen here are some 16,000 distinct CDR3 sequences, around 50% observed once, and the top ten hold 10% to 13%. Sequencing input: CD4+ T cells from blood, cultured in vitro. Receptor source: a human donor who had recovered from COVID-19.

The V gene is TRBV7-2, the J gene TRBJ1-1; no clear D. The germline V gene has CDR1 SGHTA and CDR2 FQGNSA. V lost 5 bases and J lost 5, with 15 bases in between. The CDR3 contains 14 residues. CDR3 loop: CASSVRVSGTEAFF. The CDR3 DNA follows: TGTGCCAGCAGCGTTAGAGTATCGGGGACTGAAGCTTTCTTT.

This clonotype was seen only a few times. The DNA of the CDR3 is TGTGCCAGCAGCCCCAGGGACAAGGCGAACACCGGGGAGCTGTTTTTT. Translating gives CASSPRDKANTGELFF. The chain is built from TRBV9 and TRBJ2-2; TRBD1 might be the D (6 bases). Trimming cost V 4 bases and J 0 bases, with 13 bases left between them. The length of the CDR3 is 16 residues. Germline CDR1 and CDR2: SGDLS and YYNGEE.

As DNA, the CDR3 is TGTGCCAGCAGCGGGGACCGCTCATCCTACGAGCAGTACTTC. Translation: CASSGDRSSYEQYF. This sequence joins TRBV6-1 and TRBJ2-7, with D possibly being TRBD1 or TRBD2 (5 bases each). Germline V lookup: CDR1 MNHNS, CDR2 SASEGT. V was shortened by 6 bases and J by 1 base, with 13 bases between the two germline ends. The CDR3 has 14 residues.

The chain couples TRBV20-1 to TRBJ2-7, with a possible D match to TRBD2 (5 bases). The germline gives CDR1 DFQATT, CDR2 SNEGSKA (reference sequence). The CDR3 totals 12 residues. V was shortened by 7 bases and J by 2 bases, with 12 bases between the two germline ends. CDR3 amino acids: CSVKRLTYEQYF. In nucleotides, the CDR3 is TGCAGTGTAAAGCGGTTAACCTACGAGCAGTACTTC.

The chain combines TRBV24-1 with TRBJ2-1; possible D gene TRBD2, 6 bases. Between the trimmed V and J ends, which lost 3 bases and 4 bases, there was a span of 9 bases. The CDR3 loop spans 14 amino acids. Germline V gene sequence: CDR1 KGHDR, CDR2 SFDVKD. CDR3: CATSDRRGYNEQFF. The CDR3 DNA follows: TGTGCCACCAGTGATCGCCGGGGGTACAATGAGCAGTTCTTC.

This clonotype has just a few counts. This chain joins TRBV7-9 and TRBJ2-5, with a tentative D call TRBD2 (6 bases). The germline V and J ends were trimmed by 1 base and 2 bases, with 14 bases remaining between them. The germline V gene has CDR1 SEHNR and CDR2 FQNEAQ (reference sequence). This CDR3 contains 16 residues. CDR3 sequence: CASSLVGLAGQETQYF. In DNA, the CDR3 is TGTGCCAGCAGCTTAGTGGGACTTGCGGGGCAAGAGACCCAGTACTTC.

This clonotype turned up a few times. The rearrangement uses TRBV19 and TRBJ2-6; possibly TRBD2 for D (6 bases). The length of the CDR3 is 15 residues. Deletions cut 3 bases from V and 0 bases from J, with 6 bases between. CDR1 and CDR2 (germline): LNHDA, SQIVND (reference sequence). CDR3 in DNA: TGTGCCAGTAGTATGACTAGCTCTGGGGCCAACGTCCTGACTTTC. Protein sequence: CASSMTSSGANVLTF. The entire variable domain, with the rest obtained from reference TRBV19 and TRBJ2-6, is as follows: DGGITQSPKYLFRKEGQNVTLSCEQNLNHDAMYWYRQDPGQGLRLIYYSQIVNDFQKGDIAEGYSVSREKKESFPLTVTSAQKNPTAFYLCASSMTSSGANVLTFGAGSRLTVL.

This clonotype was seen a few times. The gene calls are TRBV14 and TRBJ1-2, with D maybe TRBD1 (5 bases). Trimming removed 1 base from V and 8 bases from J, with 17 bases in between. From germline, CDR1 is SGHDN and CDR2 FVKESK. The CDR3 covers 15 residues. The CDR3 region is CASSQVGAGSGGYTF. CDR3 sequence (DNA): TGTGCCAGCAGCCAAGTAGGTGCAGGGTCGGGAGGCTACACCTTC.

A few counts support this clonotype. The J gene is TRBJ1-2, the V gene TRBV24-1, with no clear D. The CDR3 is made up of 14 amino acids. Germline loops: CDR1 KGHDR, CDR2 SFDVKD. The V end lost 3 bases, the J end lost 8 bases, and 15 bases lay between the germline ends. As DNA, the CDR3 is TGTGCCACCAGTGATATTCGGACTTCCTGGGGCTACACCTTC. Translated, it gives CATSDIRTSWGYTF.

The gene calls are TRBV20-1 and TRBJ2-7; D is perhaps TRBD2 (6 bases). Per the germline V gene, CDR1 is DFQATT and CDR2 is SNEGSKA (reference sequence). This CDR3 is 11 amino acids long. The V and J ends lost 5 bases and 7 bases respectively, with 12 bases between them. The CDR3, as DNA: TGCAGTGCTTCCCAGGGAGGTGAGCAGTACTTC. Translated, it gives CSASQGGEQYF.

This clonotype was counted a single time. This chain joins TRBV19 and TRBJ2-1, with 8 bases lining up with TRBD2. J gave up 5 bases and V 4 bases, and 7 bases lay outside the gene matches. CDR1 LNHDA and CDR2 SQIVND come from the germline V gene (reference sequence). The CDR3 has 15 amino acids. The CDR3 loop is CASSRDGRADNEQFF. The CDR3 DNA reads as TGTGCCAGTAGTAGGGACGGGAGGGCCGACAATGAGCAGTTCTTC. Full variable domain (missing parts from reference TRBV19 and TRBJ2-1): DGGITQSPKYLFRKEGQNVTLSCEQNLNHDAMYWYRQDPGQGLRLIYYSQIVNDFQKGDIAEGYSVSREKKESFPLTVTSAQKNPTAFYLCASSRDGRADNEQFFGPGTRLTVL.

This clonotype was picked up a small number of times. V usage is TRBV6-1 and J usage is TRBJ1-5, with TRBD1 identical over 7 bases. With V trimmed by 8 bases and J by 3 bases, 4 bases remained unmatched. The V gene's germline CDR1 is MNHNS and CDR2 SASEGT. The CDR3 spans 13 residues. The CDR3 reads CASGQVINQPQHF. DNA of the CDR3: TGTGCCAGCGGACAGGTGATCAATCAGCCCCAGCATTTT.

The chain uses TRBV6-1 and TRBJ2-2; 10 nucleotides match TRBD2. Trimming at V came to 8 bases and at J to 6 bases, leaving 9 bases not matched to a gene. Germline lookup yields CDR1 MNHNS and CDR2 SASEGT. The CDR3 is 15 amino acids. CDR3 in amino acids: CASAVRLAGPGELFF. The CDR3 nucleotides read TGTGCCAGCGCGGTGAGACTAGCGGGCCCCGGGGAGCTGTTTTTT.

V is TRBV10-3 and J is TRBJ2-2; TRBD2 matches at 15 bases. CDR3 length: 20 residues. Germline CDR1 is ENHRY and CDR2 is SYGVKD. After removal of 7 bases from V and 0 bases from J, the junction contained 12 bases not matched to a gene. CDR3 protein: CAITRGSGLAGGANTGELFF. The DNA for the CDR3 is TGTGCCATCACCCGAGGCTCGGGACTAGCGGGAGGCGCGAACACCGGGGAGCTGTTTTTT.

This rearrangement joins TRBV7-2 to TRBJ1-3, with D tentatively TRBD1 (5 bases). Looked up from germline, CDR1 is SGHTA and CDR2 is FQGNSA. The V end lost 4 bases, the J end lost 4 bases, and 14 bases lay between the germline ends. The CDR3 sequence is 15 residues long. Here the CDR3 reads CASSSNRMAGNTIYF. Written as DNA, the CDR3 is TGTGCCAGCAGCTCTAACAGGATGGCGGGAAACACCATATATTTT. Drawing the rest from reference TRBV7-2 and TRBJ1-3, the complete variable domain is GAGVSQSPSNKVTEKGKDVELRCDPISGHTALYWYRQSLGQGLEFLIYFQGNSAPDKSGLPSDRFSAERTGGSVSTLTIQRTQQEDSAVYLCASSSNRMAGNTIYFGEGSWLTVV.

The CDR3 is CASSRGQGGLNQPQHF. CDR3 DNA: TGTGCCAGCAGCCGGGGACAGGGGGGATTAAATCAGCCCCAGCATTTT. The rearrangement links TRBV28 to TRBJ1-5; TRBD1 matches 11 bases. V lost 6 bases, J lost 4 bases, and 8 bases stayed unmatched. The CDR3 is 16 residues long. The V gene's germline CDR1 is MDHEN and CDR2 SYDVKM.

This clonotype was picked up a small number of times. The J gene is TRBJ2-1, the V gene TRBV6-2 or TRBV6-3; TRBD2 agrees at 8 bases. This CDR3 contains 15 residues. J was trimmed by 4 bases and V by 4 bases; bases with no gene match: 6. Germline V CDR1 and CDR2: MNHEY, SVGEGT. CDR3 protein: CASSLQTSEYNEQFF. As DNA, the CDR3 is TGTGCCAGCAGTTTACAGACTAGCGAGTACAATGAGCAGTTCTTC.

This clonotype turned up a few times. This sequence joins TRBV5-1 and TRBJ1-1, with 7 bases that match TRBD1. CDR1 and CDR2 from the germline V gene are SGHRS and YFSETQ. This CDR3 region has 15 residues. V lost 2 bases and J lost 2; bases outside the gene matches: 6. For the CDR3, the DNA is TGCGCCAGCAGCTTTACAGGGGCCCGAAACACTGAAGCTTTCTTT. Its translation is CASSFTGARNTEAFF.

A few counts support this clonotype. This chain uses TRBV20-1 with TRBJ2-1, with TRBD1 matching over 7 bases. The CDR3 has 14 residues. CDR1 and CDR2 from the germline V gene are DFQATT and SNEGSKA (reference sequence). With V trimmed by 5 bases and J by 1 base, 5 bases remained unmatched. The CDR3 DNA reads as TGCAGTGCTTTTGGACAGGTTTCCTACAATGAGCAGTTCTTC. It specifies CSAFGQVSYNEQFF.

The rearrangement uses TRBV7-2 and TRBJ1-5, with D hard to call. The CDR3 is 15 amino acids. CDR1 is SGHTA, CDR2 FQGNSA, per germline. Trimming removed 5 bases from V and 2 bases from J, with 13 bases in between. CDR3 loop: CASSPRWGGNQPQHF. CDR3 in DNA: TGTGCCAGCAGCCCAAGGTGGGGAGGCAATCAGCCCCAGCATTTT.

The rearrangement links TRBV12-3 or TRBV12-4 to TRBJ2-1, with 9 positions matching TRBD1. CDR3 size: 15 residues. Trimming took 3 bases from V and 6 from J; bases not matched to a gene: 6. The CDR3 sequence: CASSFSGQGVNEQFF. In DNA, the CDR3 is TGTGCCAGCAGTTTTTCGGGACAGGGTGTCAATGAGCAGTTCTTC.

The chain recombines TRBV24-1 with TRBJ1-5, with D unclear. With 0 bases removed from V and 4 bases from J, the gap between germline ends came to 9 bases. The CDR3 spans 15 residues. In germline, CDR1 is KGHDR, CDR2 SFDVKD. The DNA of the CDR3 is TGTGCCACCAGTGATTTGGAATCAGCGAATCAGCCCCAGCATTTT. This codes for CATSDLESANQPQHF.

This clonotype was detected only a few times. The chain recombines TRBV2 with TRBJ1-5; D gene uncertain. The CDR3 consists of 14 residues. Germline values: CDR1 SNHLY, CDR2 FYNNEI. Trimming took off 4 bases at V and 1 base at J, with 8 bases between the two ends. The CDR3 DNA follows: TGTGCCAGCAGTGGAGCCAGGAGCAATCAGCCCCAGCATTTT. This sequence encodes CASSGARSNQPQHF. The whole variable domain, remainder taken from reference TRBV2 and TRBJ1-5, is EPEVTQTPSHQVTQMGQEVILRCVPISNHLYFYWYRQILGQKVEFLVSFYNNEISEKSEIFDDQFSVERPDGSNFTLKIRSTKLEDSAMYFCASSGARSNQPQHFGDGTRLSIL.

This clonotype was seen only once. V gene TRBV7-3 combines with J gene TRBJ2-2; the match to TRBD1 covers 10 bases. J gave up 4 bases and V 1 base, and 9 bases lay outside the gene matches. There are 18 residues in the CDR3. Germline CDR1 is SGHTA and CDR2 is FQGTGA. This chain's CDR3 is CASSLIPGTGVTTGELFF. In DNA, the CDR3 is TGTGCCAGCAGCTTAATCCCCGGGACAGGGGTTACCACCGGGGAGCTGTTTTTT.

The chain links TRBV27 to TRBJ2-1; TRBD2 agrees at 15 bases. The CDR3 contains 15 residues. Unmatched junction bases numbered 3, after V lost 5 bases and J lost 7 bases. Germline V gives CDR1 MNHEY, CDR2 SMNVEV (reference sequence). DNA of the CDR3: TGTGCCAGCAGTGGGACTAGCGGGGGGTCAAATGAGCAGTTCTTC. Its protein product is CASSGTSGGSNEQFF.

V gene TRBV20-1 combines with J gene TRBJ1-5; perhaps TRBD1 as D (6 bases). Trimming removed 4 bases from V and 7 bases from J, with 11 bases in between. The CDR3 has 12 residues. The germline gives CDR1 DFQATT, CDR2 SNEGSKA (reference sequence). CDR3 nucleotides: TGCAGTGCTATCGGGGGCGGACAGCCCCAGCATTTT. Protein product: CSAIGGGQPQHF.

The chain recombines TRBV25-1 with TRBJ1-2, with a weak D call TRBD1 (5 bases). Trimming pared 1 base from V and 4 bases from J, leaving 10 bases between. Germline values: CDR1 MGHDK, CDR2 SYGVNS. The CDR3 sequence is 14 residues long. CDR3 protein: CASSEWEGTYGYTF. CDR3 sequence (DNA): TGTGCCAGCAGTGAATGGGAAGGGACCTATGGCTACACCTTC.